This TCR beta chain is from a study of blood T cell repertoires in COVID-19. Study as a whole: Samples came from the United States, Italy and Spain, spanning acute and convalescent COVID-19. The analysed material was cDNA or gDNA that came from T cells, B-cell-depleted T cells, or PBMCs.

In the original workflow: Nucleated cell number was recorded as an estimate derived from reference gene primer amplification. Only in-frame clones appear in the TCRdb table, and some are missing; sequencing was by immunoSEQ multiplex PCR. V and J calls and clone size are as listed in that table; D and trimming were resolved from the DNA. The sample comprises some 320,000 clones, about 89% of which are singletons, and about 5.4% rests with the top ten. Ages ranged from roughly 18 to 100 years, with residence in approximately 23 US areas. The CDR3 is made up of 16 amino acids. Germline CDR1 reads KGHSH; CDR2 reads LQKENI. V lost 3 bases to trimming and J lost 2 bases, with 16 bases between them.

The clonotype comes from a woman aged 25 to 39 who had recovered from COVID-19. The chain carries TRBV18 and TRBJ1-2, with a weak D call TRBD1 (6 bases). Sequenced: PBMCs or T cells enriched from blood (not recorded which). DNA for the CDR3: TGTGCCAGCTCACCCACACAGGGCTCTGGGAACTATGGCTACACCTTC. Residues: CASSPTQGSGNYGYTF.